The 32 T cell receptor beta chains listed next were all sequenced from one sample in a study of T cell responses to AZD1222 COVID-19 vaccine. Generated by immunoSEQ multiplex PCR, the TCRdb table keeps only in-frame clones and is missing some. The data contain about 170,000 clones, approximately 93% of them seen just once; the ten biggest clones take up about 3.9%. This specimen was peripheral blood, taken on day 0 of AZD1222 vaccination. The origin of the receptors is an adult in good health.

The chain links TRBV20-1 to TRBJ1-2; 9 bases match TRBD1. V dropped 3 bases and J dropped 3; count of bases not matched to a gene: 2. This CDR3 is built from 13 residues. Germline lookup yields CDR1 DFQATT and CDR2 SNEGSKA (reference sequence). CDR3 sequence reads: CSASRQGDYGYTF. CDR3 DNA: TGCAGTGCTAGTCGACAGGGGGACTATGGCTACACCTTC.

This clone was detected ten times or more. The rearrangement joins TRBV5-1 to TRBJ1-1, with D possibly TRBD1 on 6 matching bases. The CDR3 sequence is 15 residues long. Germline V gene lookup returns CDR1 SGHRS and CDR2 YFSETQ. With 4 bases removed from V and 4 bases from J, the gap between germline ends came to 17 bases. The CDR3 sequence: CASSPERGAITEAFF. The CDR3 nucleotides read TGCGCCAGCAGCCCAGAGCGGGGGGCTATCACTGAAGCTTTCTTT.

The genes are TRBV5-6 and TRBJ1-1; D is possibly TRBD1 (5 bases). Germline assignment: CDR1 SGHDT and CDR2 YYEEEE. The ends were cut back, 1 base at V and 1 base at J, with 14 bases in the middle. The CDR3 consists of 16 residues. This chain's CDR3 is CASSLFGQGGNTEAFF. CDR3 coding DNA: TGTGCCAGCAGCTTGTTCGGGCAGGGAGGGAACACTGAAGCTTTCTTT.

V gene TRBV4-2 combines with J gene TRBJ2-5; no definite D call. The CDR3 consists of 18 residues. V shed 4 bases and J shed 4 bases, with 25 bases lying between them. CDR1 LGHNA and CDR2 YNFKEQ come from the germline V gene. The CDR3 sequence: CASSPNLDGSLMGETQYF. CDR3 coding DNA: TGTGCCAGCAGCCCTAACCTGGATGGTAGCCTAATGGGAGAGACCCAGTACTTC.

This sequence joins TRBV19 and TRBJ1-1; 7 nucleotides align to TRBD1. V trimming: 6 bases; J trimming: 4 bases; junction bases outside the gene matches: 5. This CDR3 comprises 13 residues. Germline-derived CDR1 and CDR2 are LNHDA and SQIVND (reference sequence). The CDR3 region has the DNA TGTGCCAGTAGGACAGGGCAGGTCACTGAAGCTTTCTTT. Protein product: CASRTGQVTEAFF.

The chain uses TRBV5-1 and TRBJ1-4; no clear D. The germline V gene encodes CDR1 SGHRS and CDR2 YFSETQ. Trimming left V 0 bases short and J 3 bases short, with 9 bases between. This CDR3 spans 15 amino acids. CDR3 loop: CASSLDGTSNEKLFF. The CDR3 region has the DNA TGCGCCAGCAGCTTGGACGGCACTTCTAATGAAAAACTGTTTTTT.

V and J are TRBV6-5 and TRBJ1-1; D possibly corresponds to TRBD1 (5 bases). Looked up from germline, CDR1 is MNHEY and CDR2 is SVGAGI. The CDR3 is 16 residues long. The V gene lost 2 bases and the J gene lost 2 bases, with 15 bases spanning the gap. The CDR3 nucleotides read TGTGCCAGCAGTTACATGGTCGACAGACTAAACACTGAAGCTTTCTTT. Translated, it gives CASSYMVDRLNTEAFF.

The CDR3, as DNA: TGTGCCAGCAGCCAATGGGGACTAGCGGGTTACAATGAGCAGTTCTTC. Amino acids: CASSQWGLAGYNEQFF. This sequence joins TRBV3-1 (or the pseudogene TRBV3-2) and TRBJ2-1, with TRBD2 matching over 12 bases. With V trimmed by 2 bases and J by 4 bases, 3 bases remained unmatched. The germline V gene encodes CDR1 LGHDT and CDR2 YNNKEL (reference sequence). The CDR3 is 16 residues long.

The chain joins TRBV24-1 to TRBJ2-1, with 7 nucleotides matching TRBD2. V shed 6 bases, J shed 3 bases, and the junction held 1 base outside the gene matches. In germline, CDR1 is KGHDR, CDR2 SFDVKD. The CDR3 is 13 residues long. The CDR3 reads CATSTGGYNEQFF. The DNA of the CDR3 is TGTGCCACCAGTACGGGGGGCTACAATGAGCAGTTCTTC.

This chain joins TRBV5-6 and TRBJ2-3; 7 bases align to TRBD1. The CDR3 sequence is 12 residues long. V gave up 3 bases and J gave up 11 bases; unmatched junction bases: 6. Germline CDR1 SGHDT, CDR2 YYEEEE. CDR3 sequence: CASSSQDRLQYF. CDR3 DNA: TGTGCCAGCAGCTCTCAGGACAGGCTGCAGTATTTT. The full variable domain, rest sourced from reference TRBV5-6 and TRBJ2-3, is DAGVTQSPTHLIKTRGQQVTLRCSPKSGHDTVSWYQQALGQGPQFIFQYYEEEERQRGNFPDRFSGHQFPNYSSELNVNALLLGDSALYLCASSSQDRLQYFGPGTRLTVL.

The chain recombines TRBV14 with TRBJ2-6, with D perhaps matching TRBD2 (6 bases). CDR1 and CDR2 (germline): SGHDN, FVKESK. This CDR3 is built from 14 residues. Between the trimmed V and J ends, which lost 4 bases and 2 bases, there was a span of 6 bases. The CDR3, as DNA: TGTGCCAGCAGCCGGGGGGCTGGGGCCAACGTCCTGACTTTC. Protein product: CASSRGAGANVLTF.

This clone was detected once. V and J are TRBV11-2 and TRBJ2-1; D gene uncertain. The CDR3 extends over 13 amino acids. Trimming removed 3 bases from V and 6 bases from J, with 9 bases in between. Germline CDR1 is SGHAT and CDR2 is FQNNGV. This chain's CDR3 is CASSFRPTNEQFF. The CDR3 nucleotides read TGTGCCAGCAGCTTTAGACCAACCAATGAGCAGTTCTTC.

V gene TRBV6-5 combines with J gene TRBJ2-7; 7 positions agree with TRBD2. Germline lookup yields CDR1 MNHEY and CDR2 SVGAGI. J lost 7 bases, V lost 6 bases, and 9 bases had no gene match. This CDR3 is built from 13 residues. Here the CDR3 reads CASRLAVMGEQYF. The CDR3 DNA sequence: TGTGCCAGCAGGCTAGCGGTCATGGGGGAGCAGTACTTC.

A word on this clone: Its ends do not fully match the called genes, so a read error is possible. This sequence joins TRBV6-5 and TRBJ1-2; perhaps TRBD1 as D (5 bases). Germline V lookup: CDR1 MNHEY, CDR2 SVGAGI. The CDR3 loop spans 12 amino acids. CDR3 sequence (DNA): TGTGCCAGCGGTTACGACAGATATGGCTACACCTTC. Residues: CASGYDRYGYTF.

The rearrangement uses TRBV6-5 and TRBJ1-1; D is unresolved. Germline V gene sequence: CDR1 MNHEY, CDR2 SVGAGI. V was pared by 10 bases and J by 8 bases, with 14 bases between. CDR3 length: 11 amino acids. This CDR3 reads CATKTTVEAFF. As DNA, the CDR3 is TGTGCCACCAAGACCACAGTAGAAGCTTTCTTT.

The chain uses TRBV6-5 and TRBJ1-4, with 8 bases identical to TRBD1. The CDR3 consists of 15 residues. Germline CDR1 reads MNHEY; CDR2 reads SVGAGI. The junction had 11 bases not matched to a gene; V was cut back by 8 bases and J by 6 bases. The CDR3 sequence: CASRLGQGAYEKLFF. In DNA form, the CDR3 reads TGTGCCAGCCGACTGGGGCAGGGGGCCTATGAAAAACTGTTTTTT.

V is TRBV10-3 and J is TRBJ1-3; TRBD1 matches at 7 bases. Germline CDR1 ENHRY, CDR2 SYGVKD. V gave up 10 bases and J gave up 0 bases; unmatched junction bases: 9. The CDR3 length is 15 residues. The CDR3 sequence is CATSRDSSSGNTIYF. The CDR3 DNA sequence: TGTGCCACCTCTCGGGACAGCAGCTCTGGAAACACCATATATTTT.

This clone has more than one count but fewer than ten. This sequence joins TRBV7-9 and TRBJ1-1; D uncertain. V lost 7 bases, J lost 3 bases, and 15 bases lay in between. The length of the CDR3 is 14 residues. Germline-derived CDR1 and CDR2 are SEHNR and FQNEAQ (reference sequence). CDR3 protein: CASKHRWEDTEAFF. Written as DNA, the CDR3 is TGTGCCAGCAAACATAGGTGGGAGGACACTGAAGCTTTCTTT.

The V call is TRBV5-1, the J call TRBJ1-1, with D uncertain. The CDR3 has 14 residues. Trimming pared 1 base from V and 1 base from J, leaving 8 bases between. The germline V gene has CDR1 SGHRS and CDR2 YFSETQ. The CDR3 loop is CASSLNGGNTEAFF. CDR3 DNA: TGCGCCAGCAGCTTGAACGGCGGGAACACTGAAGCTTTCTTT.

The CDR3 loop reads CASSQSGVFYGYTF. The DNA of the CDR3 is TGTGCCAGCAGCCAATCTGGGGTTTTCTATGGCTACACCTTC. V usage is TRBV16 and J usage is TRBJ1-2; the D is unclear. The V and J ends lost 0 bases and 4 bases respectively, with 9 bases between them. CDR1 and CDR2 (germline): KGHSY, FQNENV. This CDR3 region has 14 residues.

The chain joins TRBV27 to TRBJ2-7, with a weak D call TRBD2 (5 bases). V was trimmed by 4 bases and J by 2 bases, leaving 9 bases between them. Germline V gene data show CDR1 as MNHEY and CDR2 as SMNVEV (reference sequence). The length of the CDR3 is 13 residues. Here the CDR3 reads CASSWTEAYEQYF. The CDR3 DNA reads as TGTGCCAGCAGTTGGACGGAGGCCTACGAGCAGTACTTC.

This clone was seen only once. The chain recombines TRBV4-2 with TRBJ2-7; 11 bases are a match to TRBD2. V was clipped by 3 bases and J by 2 bases; unmatched bases: 0. From germline, CDR1 is LGHNA and CDR2 YNFKEQ. The CDR3 is made up of 14 amino acids. CDR3: CASSHSGRAYEQYF. In DNA form, the CDR3 reads TGTGCCAGCAGCCATAGCGGGAGGGCCTACGAGCAGTACTTC.

The rearrangement joins TRBV27 to TRBJ1-1, with 10 nucleotides matching TRBD1. Germline assignment: CDR1 MNHEY and CDR2 SMNVEV (reference sequence). V was clipped by 5 bases and J by 5 bases; unmatched bases: 8. CDR3 length: 15 amino acids. CDR3 protein: CASSPSDRGATEAFF. The CDR3 bases are TGTGCCAGCAGTCCATCGGACAGGGGGGCGACTGAAGCTTTCTTT.

The V call is TRBV5-1, the J call TRBJ2-1; TRBD2 aligns across 14 bases. CDR1 is SGHRS, CDR2 YFSETQ, per germline. The V segment lost 4 bases and the J segment 1 base; nucleotides outside the gene matches: 7. This CDR3 is 18 amino acids long. The CDR3 reads CASSPGTSGRGSYNEQFF. The CDR3 DNA is TGCGCCAGCAGCCCCGGGACTAGCGGGAGAGGATCCTACAATGAGCAGTTCTTC. Drawing the rest from reference TRBV5-1 and TRBJ2-1, the complete variable domain is KAGVTQTPRYLIKTRGQQVTLSCSPISGHRSVSWYQQTPGQGLQFLFEYFSETQRNKGNFPGRFSGRQFSNSRSEMNVSTLELGDSALYLCASSPGTSGRGSYNEQFFGPGTRLTVL.

The V gene is TRBV10-1, the J gene TRBJ1-1; D unclear. Trimming took 3 bases from V and 3 from J, leaving 11 bases between them. Germline V CDR1 and CDR2: WNHNN, SYGVQD (reference sequence). The CDR3 extends over 14 amino acids. This CDR3 reads CASSEGGVDTEAFF. The DNA for the CDR3 is TGCGCCAGCAGTGAAGGAGGTGTTGACACTGAAGCTTTCTTT.

V is TRBV3-1 (or the pseudogene TRBV3-2) and J is TRBJ1-1; D remains unclear. Trimming stripped 1 base from V and 4 bases from J, with 4 bases between. CDR1 is LGHDT and CDR2 is YNNKEL in the germline V gene (reference sequence). This CDR3 has 12 residues. The DNA for the CDR3 is TGTGCCAGCAGCCAAGTCTCCACTGAAGCTTTCTTT. Protein sequence: CASSQVSTEAFF.

This chain connects TRBV7-9 to TRBJ2-1; possibly TRBD2 for D (5 bases). The germline V and J ends were trimmed by 10 bases and 0 bases, with 16 bases remaining between them. The V gene's germline CDR1 is SEHNR and CDR2 FQNEAQ (reference sequence). The CDR3 has 15 residues. The CDR3 is CATTALAGSYNEQFF. DNA of the CDR3: TGTGCCACGACCGCACTTGCGGGCTCCTACAATGAGCAGTTCTTC. Full variable domain (remainder filled in from reference TRBV7-9 and TRBJ2-1): DTGVSQNPRHKITKRGQNVTFRCDPISEHNRLYWYRQTLGQGPEFLTYFQNEAQLEKSRLLSDRFSAERPKGSFSTLEIQRTEQGDSAMYLCATTALAGSYNEQFFGPGTRLTVL.

The V and J genes are TRBV28 and TRBJ2-1; 11 bases match TRBD2. CDR1 and CDR2 from the germline V gene are MDHEN and SYDVKM. The J segment lost 8 bases and the V segment lost 6 bases, leaving 9 bases of the junction unmatched. This CDR3 contains 15 residues. The CDR3 region has the DNA TGTGCCAGCAGGACTAGCGGGACCCAGGAGCATGAGCAGTTCTTC. Translating it yields CASRTSGTQEHEQFF. Filled out from reference TRBV28 and TRBJ2-1, the complete variable domain reads DVKVTQSSRYLVKRTGEKVFLECVQDMDHENMFWYRQDPGLGLRLIYFSYDVKMKEKGDIPEGYSVSREKKERFSLILESASTNQTSMYLCASRTSGTQEHEQFFGPGTRLTVL.

Only one count was recorded for this clone. The rearrangement links TRBV4-2 to TRBJ1-1; D is perhaps TRBD1 (6 bases). CDR1 is LGHNA and CDR2 is YNFKEQ in the germline V gene. With 1 base removed from V and 4 bases from J, the gap between germline ends came to 13 bases. The CDR3 length is 15 residues. CDR3 protein: CASSQAITGITEAFF. The CDR3 region has the DNA TGTGCCAGCAGCCAAGCGATTACAGGGATCACTGAAGCTTTCTTT.

CDR3 DNA: TGTGCCAGCTCGGGACCAGCCGGGGGTGAGCAGTACTTC. This codes for CASSGPAGGEQYF. The chain links TRBV25-1 to TRBJ2-7; D might be TRBD2 (6 bases). The germline V and J ends were trimmed by 8 bases and 7 bases, with 18 bases remaining between them. Germline V lookup: CDR1 MGHDK, CDR2 SYGVNS. The CDR3 is 13 amino acids.

The DNA of the CDR3 is TGTGCCAGCAGCTTGGGGGCTTGGGGGGCGAGGAACACTGAAGCTTTCTTT. It is translated as CASSLGAWGARNTEAFF. The chain links TRBV5-5 to TRBJ1-1, with D maybe TRBD1 (6 bases). Between the trimmed V and J ends, which lost 0 bases and 1 base, there was a span of 16 bases. The CDR3 extends over 17 amino acids. Germline V CDR1 and CDR2: SGHKS, YYEKEE (reference sequence).

V is TRBV5-1 and J is TRBJ1-2; 8 bases agree with TRBD1. The V gene end was trimmed by 2 bases and the J gene end by 1 base; junction bases not matched to a gene: 4. From germline, CDR1 is SGHRS and CDR2 YFSETQ. The CDR3 spans 15 residues. DNA for the CDR3: TGCGCCAGCAGCTTATTAGACAGGGGTAACTATGGCTACACCTTC. Translation gives CASSLLDRGNYGYTF. The full variable domain, with the rest looked up from reference TRBV5-1 and TRBJ1-2, is KAGVTQTPRYLIKTRGQQVTLSCSPISGHRSVSWYQQTPGQGLQFLFEYFSETQRNKGNFPGRFSGRQFSNSRSEMNVSTLELGDSALYLCASSLLDRGNYGYTFGSGTRLTVV.